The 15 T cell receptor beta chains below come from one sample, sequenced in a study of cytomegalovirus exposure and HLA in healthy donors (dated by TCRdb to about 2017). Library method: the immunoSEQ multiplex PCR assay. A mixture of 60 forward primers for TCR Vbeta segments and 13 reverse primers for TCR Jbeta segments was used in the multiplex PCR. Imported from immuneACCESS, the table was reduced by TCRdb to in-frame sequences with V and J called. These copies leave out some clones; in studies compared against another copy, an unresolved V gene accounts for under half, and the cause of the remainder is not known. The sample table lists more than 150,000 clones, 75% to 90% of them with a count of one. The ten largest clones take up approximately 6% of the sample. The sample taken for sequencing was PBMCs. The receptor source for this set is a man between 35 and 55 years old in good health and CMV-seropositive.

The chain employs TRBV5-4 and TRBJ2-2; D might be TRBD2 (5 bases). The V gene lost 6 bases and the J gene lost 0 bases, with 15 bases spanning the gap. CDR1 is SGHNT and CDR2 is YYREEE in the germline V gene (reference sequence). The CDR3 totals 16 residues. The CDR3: CASTRWGAANTGELFF. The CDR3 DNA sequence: TGTGCCAGCACTCGGTGGGGAGCGGCGAACACCGGGGAGCTGTTTTTT.

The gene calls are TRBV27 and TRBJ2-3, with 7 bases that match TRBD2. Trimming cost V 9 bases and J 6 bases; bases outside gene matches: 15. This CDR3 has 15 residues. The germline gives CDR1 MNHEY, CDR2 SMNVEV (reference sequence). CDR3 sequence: CASTTGWEGSDTQYF. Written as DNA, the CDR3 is TGTGCCAGTACTACTGGGTGGGAGGGCTCCGATACGCAGTATTTT.

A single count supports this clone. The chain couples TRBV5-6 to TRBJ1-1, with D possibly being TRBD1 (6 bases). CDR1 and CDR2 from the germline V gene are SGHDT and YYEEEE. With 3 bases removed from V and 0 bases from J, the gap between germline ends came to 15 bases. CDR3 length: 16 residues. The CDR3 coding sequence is TGTGCCAGCAGCTCCAGGGGTGTAGCAGTGAACACTGAAGCTTTCTTT. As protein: CASSSRGVAVNTEAFF.

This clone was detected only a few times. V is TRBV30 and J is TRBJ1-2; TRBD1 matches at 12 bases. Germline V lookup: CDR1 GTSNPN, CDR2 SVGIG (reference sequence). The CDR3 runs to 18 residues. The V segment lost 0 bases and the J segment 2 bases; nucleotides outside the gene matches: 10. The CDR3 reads CAWSVLGTGGIKNYGYTF. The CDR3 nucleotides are TGTGCCTGGAGTGTACTAGGGACAGGGGGCATAAAGAACTATGGCTACACCTTC.

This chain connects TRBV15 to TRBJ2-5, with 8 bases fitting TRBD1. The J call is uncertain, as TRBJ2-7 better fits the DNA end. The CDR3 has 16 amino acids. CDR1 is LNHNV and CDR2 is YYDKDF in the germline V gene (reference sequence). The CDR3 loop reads CATSARTGNIPLEQYF. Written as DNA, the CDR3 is TGTGCCACCAGCGCCCGGACAGGGAATATTCCCCTCGAGCAGTACTTC.

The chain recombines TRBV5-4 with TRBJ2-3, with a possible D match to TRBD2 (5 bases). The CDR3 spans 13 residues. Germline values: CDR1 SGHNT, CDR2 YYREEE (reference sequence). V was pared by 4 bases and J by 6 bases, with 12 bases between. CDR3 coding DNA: TGTGCCAGCAGCCCCCCCGGACTTGATACGCAGTATTTT. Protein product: CASSPPGLDTQYF.

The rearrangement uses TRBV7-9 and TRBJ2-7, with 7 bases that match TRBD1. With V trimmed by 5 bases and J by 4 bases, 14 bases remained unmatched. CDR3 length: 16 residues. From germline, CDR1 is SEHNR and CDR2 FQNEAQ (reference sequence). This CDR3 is CASSPRIGTDLYEQYF. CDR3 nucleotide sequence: TGTGCCAGCAGCCCCAGAATTGGGACAGATTTGTACGAGCAGTACTTC.

CDR3 protein: CASSLVGRDTGELFF. CDR3 sequence (DNA): TGTGCCAGCAGCTTAGTCGGCAGGGACACCGGGGAGCTGTTTTTT. The rearrangement uses TRBV7-2 and TRBJ2-2, with a tentative D call TRBD1 (5 bases). Trimming shortened V by 1 base and J by 3 bases, and 9 bases separated the two germline ends. This CDR3 has 15 amino acids. The V gene's germline CDR1 is SGHTA and CDR2 FQGNSA.

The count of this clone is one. The CDR3 DNA sequence: TGTGCCTGGGCCCCCCCGGACAGGGTTCATTCACCCCTCCACTTT. Protein: CAWAPPDRVHSPLHF. The chain has TRBV30 and TRBJ1-6, with 8 positions matching TRBD1. With 5 bases clipped from V and 8 bases from J, the junction kept 11 bases outside the gene matches. Germline-derived CDR1 and CDR2 are GTSNPN and SVGIG (reference sequence). The CDR3 consists of 15 residues.

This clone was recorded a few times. CDR3 region: CSVAGTSTDTQYF. CDR3 bases: TGCAGCGTTGCCGGTACTAGCACAGATACGCAGTATTTT. The rearrangement uses TRBV29-1 and TRBJ2-3; D not certain. V was pared by 4 bases and J by 0 bases, with 8 bases between. The CDR3 spans 13 residues. Germline V gene sequence: CDR1 SQVTM, CDR2 ANQGSEA.

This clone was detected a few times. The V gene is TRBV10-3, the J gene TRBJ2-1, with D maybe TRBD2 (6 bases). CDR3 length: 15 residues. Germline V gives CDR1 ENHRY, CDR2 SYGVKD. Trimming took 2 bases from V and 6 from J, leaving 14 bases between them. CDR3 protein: CAISEPRLVVNEQFF. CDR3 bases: TGTGCCATCAGTGAGCCCCGACTAGTCGTCAATGAGCAGTTCTTC.

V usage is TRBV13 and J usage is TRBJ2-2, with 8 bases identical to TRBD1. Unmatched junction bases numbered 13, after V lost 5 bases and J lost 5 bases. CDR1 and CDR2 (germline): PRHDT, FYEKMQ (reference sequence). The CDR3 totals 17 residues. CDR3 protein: CASSRERGQGGTGELFF. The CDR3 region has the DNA TGTGCCAGCAGCCGCGAACGAGGACAGGGCGGGACCGGGGAGCTGTTTTTT.

This chain's CDR3 is CASRAGGSPLHF. In DNA, the CDR3 is TGTGCCAGCAGGGCAGGGGGCTCACCCCTCCACTTT. The chain carries TRBV13 and TRBJ1-6; 8 bases are a match to TRBD1. CDR3 length: 12 residues. Germline V gene sequence: CDR1 PRHDT, CDR2 FYEKMQ (reference sequence). V dropped 6 bases and J dropped 10; count of bases not matched to a gene: 2.

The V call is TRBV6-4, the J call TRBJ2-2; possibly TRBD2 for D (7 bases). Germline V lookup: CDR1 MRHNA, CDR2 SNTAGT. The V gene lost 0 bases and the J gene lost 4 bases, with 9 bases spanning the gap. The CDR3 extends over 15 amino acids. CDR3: CASSDSGGATGELFF. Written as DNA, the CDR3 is TGTGCCAGCAGTGACTCGGGGGGGGCCACCGGGGAGCTGTTTTTT.

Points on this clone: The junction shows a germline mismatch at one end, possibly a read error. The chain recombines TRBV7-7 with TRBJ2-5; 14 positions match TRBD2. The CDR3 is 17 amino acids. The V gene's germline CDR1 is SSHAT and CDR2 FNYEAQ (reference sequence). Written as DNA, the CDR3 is TGTGCTAGCAGCACCGGACTAGCGGGGGGCCCAAGAGAGACCCAGTACTTC. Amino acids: CASSTGLAGGPRETQYF.